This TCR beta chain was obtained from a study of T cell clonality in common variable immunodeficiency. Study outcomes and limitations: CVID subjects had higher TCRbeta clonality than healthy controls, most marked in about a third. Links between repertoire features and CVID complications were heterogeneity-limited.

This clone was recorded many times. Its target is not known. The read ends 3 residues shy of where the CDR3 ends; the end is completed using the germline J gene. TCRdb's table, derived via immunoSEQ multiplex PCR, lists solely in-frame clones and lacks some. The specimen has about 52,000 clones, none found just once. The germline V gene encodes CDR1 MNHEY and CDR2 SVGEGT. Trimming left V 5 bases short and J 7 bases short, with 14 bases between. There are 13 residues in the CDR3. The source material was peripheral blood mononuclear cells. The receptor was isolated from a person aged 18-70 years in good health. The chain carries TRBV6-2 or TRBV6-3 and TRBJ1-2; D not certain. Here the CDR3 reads CASSQLVVSGYTF. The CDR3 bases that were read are TGTGCCAGCAGTCAACTTGTTGTCTCTGGC.